Listed here are 16 T cell receptor beta chains from one sample, sequenced in a study of T cell responses to AZD1222 COVID-19 vaccine. Clones were sequenced by immunoSEQ multiplex PCR, and TCRdb holds only the in-frame ones, with some missing. The table shows 100,000 or so clones, with 87% occurring only once. The material was peripheral blood, obtained 28 days after the second AZD1222 dose. These receptors were obtained from an adult who received the AZD1222 COVID-19 vaccine.

This chain connects TRBV15 to TRBJ2-3; D might be TRBD1 (5 bases). CDR3 length: 14 residues. Trimming took 1 base from V and 3 from J, leaving 8 bases between them. CDR1 is LNHNV, CDR2 YYDKDF, per germline (reference sequence). The CDR3 loop is CATSRAGFTDTQYF. DNA of the CDR3: TGTGCCACCAGCAGAGCAGGGTTTACAGATACGCAGTATTTT.

The CDR3 DNA follows: TGTGCCAGCAGCGTAGGATTGGCGTCCTCCTACGAGCAGTACTTC. Translating gives CASSVGLASSYEQYF. V gene TRBV9 combines with J gene TRBJ2-7; unclear D gene. Germline V gene data show CDR1 as SGDLS and CDR2 as YYNGEE. The CDR3 totals 15 residues. V was shortened by 0 bases and J by 0 bases, with 10 bases between the two germline ends.

V gene TRBV11-3 combines with J gene TRBJ2-3; 8 bases are a match to TRBD2. Germline assignment: CDR1 SGHNT and CDR2 YENEEA. This CDR3 is 16 amino acids long. Losses at the gene ends were 1 base for V and 1 base for J; bases not matched to a gene: 4. CDR3 nucleotides: TGTGCCAGCAGCTTAGCGCCCGGGGGGGGCACAGATACGCAGTATTTT. Translating gives CASSLAPGGGTDTQYF.

This clone was counted between two and nine times. The genes are TRBV27 and TRBJ1-6; 9 bases fit TRBD1. Per the germline V gene, CDR1 is MNHEY and CDR2 is SMNVEV (reference sequence). The CDR3 runs to 16 residues. V gave up 7 bases and J gave up 6 bases; unmatched junction bases: 10. The CDR3 reads CASTLYGTGLNSPLHF. CDR3 sequence (DNA): TGTGCCAGCACCCTCTACGGGACAGGGCTTAATTCACCCCTCCACTTT.

V usage is TRBV7-2 and J usage is TRBJ2-1; 10 positions agree with TRBD1. In germline, CDR1 is SGHTA, CDR2 FQGNSA. V trimming: 5 bases; J trimming: 7 bases; junction bases outside the gene matches: 8. The length of the CDR3 is 15 residues. As DNA, the CDR3 is TGTGCCAGCAGCCACCGGGACAGGGGACTGAATGAGCAGTTCTTC. This gives the protein CASSHRDRGLNEQFF.

This chain links TRBV3-1 (or the pseudogene TRBV3-2) with TRBJ1-1, with D uncertain. With 0 bases removed from V and 1 base from J, the gap between germline ends came to 12 bases. CDR1 LGHDT and CDR2 YNNKEL come from the germline V gene (reference sequence). The CDR3 runs 16 residues. As DNA, the CDR3 is TGTGCCAGCAGCCAAGATCTTACGACGTGGAACACTGAAGCTTTCTTT. It codes for CASSQDLTTWNTEAFF.

V is TRBV12-3 or TRBV12-4 and J is TRBJ2-1; D gene ambiguous. The CDR3 is 11 amino acids. V lost 6 bases, J lost 8 bases, and 8 bases lay in between. The CDR3 nucleotides read TGTGCCAGCAGAGAATTCGATGAGCAGTTCTTC. This codes for CASREFDEQFF.

V and J are TRBV12-3 or TRBV12-4 and TRBJ2-3; D is unclear. The CDR3 sequence is 11 residues long. Trimming removed 6 bases from V and 5 bases from J, with 6 bases in between. The CDR3 here is CASSRIDTQYF. In DNA, the CDR3 is TGTGCCAGCAGCCGGATAGATACGCAGTATTTT.

J is TRBJ1-1 and V is TRBV28; D gene ambiguous. V lost 11 bases to trimming and J lost 3 bases, with 16 bases between them. Germline lookup yields CDR1 MDHEN and CDR2 SYDVKM. The CDR3 totals 13 residues. The CDR3 DNA reads as TGTGCCGCCAGCGGCCCCTGGGACACTGAAGCTTTCTTT. This gives the protein CAASGPWDTEAFF.

The gene calls are TRBV29-1 and TRBJ1-1; TRBD1 is a possible D gene (5 bases). CDR1 and CDR2 from the germline V gene are SQVTM and ANQGSEA. The CDR3 length is 12 residues. V lost 1 base and J lost 5, with 8 bases in between. The CDR3 loop is CSVEAGLTEAFF. CDR3 sequence (DNA): TGCAGCGTTGAAGCAGGGCTGACTGAAGCTTTCTTT.

The chain has TRBV6-2 or TRBV6-3 and TRBJ2-1; 10 nucleotides match TRBD2. The CDR3 is 15 residues long. V gave up 6 bases and J gave up 5 bases; unmatched junction bases: 7. In germline, CDR1 is MNHEY, CDR2 SVGEGT. CDR3 sequence reads: CASSSTSGTHNEQFF. DNA of the CDR3: TGTGCCAGCAGCTCCACTAGCGGGACTCACAATGAGCAGTTCTTC.

The chain has TRBV18 and TRBJ2-7, with D possibly being TRBD1 (6 bases). The V gene's germline CDR1 is KGHSH and CDR2 LQKENI. This CDR3 region has 14 residues. V shed 3 bases and J shed 2 bases, with 11 bases lying between them. Written as DNA, the CDR3 is TGTGCCAGCTCACCTTTCACAGGGACCTACGAGCAGTACTTC. This codes for CASSPFTGTYEQYF.

The J gene is TRBJ1-1, the V gene TRBV19; TRBD1 aligns across 8 bases. The ends lost 7 bases at V and 4 bases at J; junction bases unmatched: 11. The CDR3 has 15 amino acids. Germline CDR1 is LNHDA and CDR2 is SQIVND (reference sequence). The CDR3 loop is CASTYRSRGLTEAFF. In nucleotides, the CDR3 is TGTGCCAGTACCTATAGATCCAGGGGGCTCACTGAAGCTTTCTTT.

The V and J genes are TRBV7-2 and TRBJ1-3; TRBD1 agrees at 7 bases. V shed 5 bases and J 3 bases; nucleotides not matched to a gene: 4. Germline values: CDR1 SGHTA, CDR2 FQGNSA. This CDR3 has 14 residues. In DNA form, the CDR3 reads TGTGCCAGCAGCCAGGGGGTTTATGGAAACACCATATATTTT. This codes for CASSQGVYGNTIYF.

This chain joins TRBV19 and TRBJ1-1; TRBD1 aligns across 8 bases. The V gene end was trimmed by 3 bases and the J gene end by 7 bases; junction bases not matched to a gene: 4. This CDR3 comprises 13 residues. Germline V CDR1 and CDR2: LNHDA, SQIVND (reference sequence). CDR3 in amino acids: CASSILQGDEAFF. DNA for the CDR3: TGTGCCAGTAGTATCTTACAGGGGGATGAAGCTTTCTTT. The whole variable domain, filled in from reference TRBV19 and TRBJ1-1, reads DGGITQSPKYLFRKEGQNVTLSCEQNLNHDAMYWYRQDPGQGLRLIYYSQIVNDFQKGDIAEGYSVSREKKESFPLTVTSAQKNPTAFYLCASSILQGDEAFFGQGTRLTVV.

The chain combines TRBV2 with TRBJ2-5; 7 nucleotides line up with TRBD2. CDR3 length: 14 residues. The V and J ends lost 5 bases and 4 bases, in that order; junction bases with no gene match: 7. The germline V gene encodes CDR1 SNHLY and CDR2 FYNNEI. CDR3 in DNA: TGTGCCAGCAGTCCTCGACTAGCAGGAGAGACCCAGTACTTC. This sequence encodes CASSPRLAGETQYF.